This T cell receptor beta chain is from a study of blood T cell repertoires in COVID-19 (dated by TCRdb to about 2020). For the study in its entirety: Samples from collaborators originated in the United States, Italy and Spain and spanned both the acute and convalescent phases of COVID-19. Where HLA class I and class II types were available, the types were taken from metadata supplied by the sample provider, not from assay-based typing. The material from the prospective study consisted of cDNA or gDNA derived from T cells, B-cell-depleted T cells, or PBMCs. Sample metadata almost always included a de-identified subject ID, COVID-19 status, age in years and sex. The repertoires were released in a freely available public database meant as a resource for research on the immune response to SARS-CoV-2. Deeply sampled blood TCRbeta repertoires from subjects exposed to, actively infected with, or recovered from COVID-19 were included in the dataset. Samples came from the ongoing ImmuneRACE study (first 160 participants) plus 1,254 subjects from 6 global collaborators.

The immunoSEQ Assay, a bias-controlled multiplex PCR, was used to amplify TCRbeta CDR3 regions from genomic DNA. The paper's processing steps were these. Nucleated cell counts per sample were estimated from amplification of reference gene primers within the assay. To quantify the absolute abundance of each unique TCRbeta CDR3 rearrangement, sequence reads were collapsed and filtered. For each sample, productive Simpson clonality was calculated by taking the square root of Simpson's diversity index across productive rearrangements. What TCRdb holds here is the immuneACCESS table cut down to in-frame rearrangements. Part of the clones is not present; checked against another copy, under half of the missing clones reflect an unresolved V gene, and the others are unexplained. V, J and clone size are those of that table, while D and trimming were read from the DNA. This sample has around 270,000 clones in its table, and around nine tenths of those were observed once. Together, the top ten hold about 5% of the sample.

At one collaborating source in Seattle, patients were enrolled during active infection and were followed longitudinally through the course of disease. The collaborating institutions used their own protocols to collect whole blood in K2EDTA tubes. Collaborator samples were shipped for TCRbeta analysis as frozen whole blood, isolated PBMCs, or DNA extracted from either sample type. The germline V gene sets CDR1 to LGHNT and CDR2 to FRNRAP. V sheds 6 bases and J sheds 6 bases, leaving 10 bases between their ends. CDR3 length: 12 amino acids, cysteine to phenylalanine. Only the CDR3 DNA stays, 36 bases, in frame from base 1. This clone was found once. There is no known antigen for this receptor. No quality values exist for individual bases; no much larger clone is one base distant. Study-wide findings and limitations: How much clinical and demographic metadata was included differed by source and by participant, and the metadata was provided uncurated.

This TCR was sampled from a woman aged 55-75 years with COVID-19, enrolled during active disease. The specimen sequenced was peripheral blood. The rearrangement joined TRBV12-5 to TRBJ2-3, with TRBD2 tentatively as D gene (6 bases match). In nucleotides, the sequence is TGTGCTAGTGGGGCGGGATGGGATACGCAGTATTTT. It encodes CASGAGWDTQYF.